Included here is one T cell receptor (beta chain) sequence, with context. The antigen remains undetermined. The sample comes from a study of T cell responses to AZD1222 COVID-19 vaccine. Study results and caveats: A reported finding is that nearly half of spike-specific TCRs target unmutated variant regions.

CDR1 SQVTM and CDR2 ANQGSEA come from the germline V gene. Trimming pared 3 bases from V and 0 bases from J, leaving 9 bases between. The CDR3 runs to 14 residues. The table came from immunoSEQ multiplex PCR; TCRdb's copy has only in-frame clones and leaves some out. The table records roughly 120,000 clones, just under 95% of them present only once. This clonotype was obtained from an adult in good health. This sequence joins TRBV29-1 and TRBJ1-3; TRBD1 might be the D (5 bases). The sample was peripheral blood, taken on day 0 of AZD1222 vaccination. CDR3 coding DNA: TGCAGCGTTGACTCTGGGACCTCTGGAAACACCATATATTTT. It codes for CSVDSGTSGNTIYF.